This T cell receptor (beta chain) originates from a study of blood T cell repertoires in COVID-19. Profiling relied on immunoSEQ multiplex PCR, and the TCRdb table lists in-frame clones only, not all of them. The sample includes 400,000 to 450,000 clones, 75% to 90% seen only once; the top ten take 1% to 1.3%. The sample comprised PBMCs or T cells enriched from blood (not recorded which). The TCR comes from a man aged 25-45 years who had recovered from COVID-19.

This chain's CDR3 is CASSLAVPSAVTDTQYF. CDR3 nucleotides: TGTGCCAGCAGCTTAGCCGTACCCAGCGCGGTCACAGATACGCAGTATTTT. The chain links TRBV7-6 to TRBJ2-3; D unclear. V was cut by 0 bases and J by 2 bases, with 15 bases left in between. The CDR3 runs 17 residues. Per germline, CDR1 SGHVS and CDR2 FNYEAQ.